A selection of T cell receptor beta chains follows, all from one sample in a study of blood T cell repertoires in COVID-19. Profiling relied on immunoSEQ multiplex PCR, and the TCRdb table lists in-frame clones only, not all of them. The table shows roughly 100,000 clones, with roughly 85% occurring only once. The sequencing input was peripheral blood. These receptors all come from a man aged 50-60 years with acute or convalescent COVID-19. CDR3s include the opening cysteine and the closing phenylalanine or tryptophan. Fields, in order: CDR3 DNA, CDR3 protein, J gene, D gene, clone size, V gene. A D gene is named only where the DNA matches it firmly. Only some rows state a clone size, as once, few, many or a class for expanded clones.

cdr3_nt: TGTGCCAGCAGCTTGGGAGGGACAGGGGACTACGAGCAGTACTTC
cdr3_aa: CASSLGGTGDYEQYF
j_call: TRBJ2-7
d_call: TRBD1
clone_size: few
v_call: TRBV5-4

cdr3_nt: TGTGCCAGCAGCAAAGGACAATACTCCTACAATGAGCAGTTCTTC
cdr3_aa: CASSKGQYSYNEQFF
j_call: TRBJ2-1
d_call: -
clone_size: -
v_call: TRBV11-3

cdr3_nt: TGCGCCAGCAGCTCTACAGGGTACAATGAGCAGTTCTTC
cdr3_aa: CASSSTGYNEQFF
j_call: TRBJ2-1
d_call: -
clone_size: -
v_call: TRBV5-1

cdr3_nt: TGTGCCACCAGTGATTGGGCCCGGCGGGACCGCTCTGGAAACACCATATATTTT
cdr3_aa: CATSDWARRDRSGNTIYF
j_call: TRBJ1-3
d_call: -
clone_size: -
v_call: TRBV24-1

cdr3_nt: TGTGCCAGCAGAGTGTTAGCGGGGGGAAATCCAGATACGCAGTATTTT
cdr3_aa: CASRVLAGGNPDTQYF
j_call: TRBJ2-3
d_call: TRBD2
clone_size: -
v_call: TRBV2

cdr3_nt: TGTGCCAGTAGTATTGTGGTGACAGCAAATCAGCCCCAGCATTTT
cdr3_aa: CASSIVVTANQPQHF
j_call: TRBJ1-5
d_call: -
clone_size: -
v_call: TRBV19

cdr3_nt: TGTGCCAGCAGCCTAAGTACAGGGTTTGGAAACACCATATATTTT
cdr3_aa: CASSLSTGFGNTIYF
j_call: TRBJ1-3
d_call: -
clone_size: few
v_call: TRBV7-6

cdr3_nt: TGTGCCAGCAGCTCAGCCCAGGCCGGGAGCCGGGAGGGCTACACCTTC
cdr3_aa: CASSSAQAGSREGYTF
j_call: TRBJ1-2
d_call: -
clone_size: -
v_call: TRBV7-9

cdr3_nt: TGTGCCAGCAGCTTGGGGGCAGGCCCTAGCACAGATACGCAGTATTTT
cdr3_aa: CASSLGAGPSTDTQYF
j_call: TRBJ2-3
d_call: -
clone_size: -
v_call: TRBV7-3

cdr3_nt: TGCGCCAGCAGCCAAGATTCTCGCACCGGGGAGCTGTTTTTT
cdr3_aa: CASSQDSRTGELFF
j_call: TRBJ2-2
d_call: -
clone_size: -
v_call: TRBV4-1

cdr3_nt: TGCAGTTCCGGGACTAGCTGGGGGGAGACCCAGTACTTC
cdr3_aa: CSSGTSWGETQYF
j_call: TRBJ2-5
d_call: TRBD2
clone_size: -
v_call: TRBV29-1

cdr3_nt: TGTGCCAGCAGTGTAAAGGGACCGACAGGAGGTCAGCCCCAGCATTTT
cdr3_aa: CASSVKGPTGGQPQHF
j_call: TRBJ1-5
d_call: -
clone_size: -
v_call: TRBV6-1

cdr3_nt: TGTGCCAGCAGCTCTTGGACAGGGAATCAGCCCCAGCATTTT
cdr3_aa: CASSSWTGNQPQHF
j_call: TRBJ1-5
d_call: TRBD1
clone_size: -
v_call: TRBV7-2

cdr3_nt: TGTGCCAGCACTATACTGACAGGGCCTAATGAAAAACTGTTTTTT
cdr3_aa: CASTILTGPNEKLFF
j_call: TRBJ1-4
d_call: TRBD1
clone_size: -
v_call: TRBV6-5

cdr3_nt: TGTGCCAGCAAAAGACAGGTTAATGAAAAACTGTTTTTT
cdr3_aa: CASKRQVNEKLFF
j_call: TRBJ1-4
d_call: -
clone_size: -
v_call: TRBV6-6

cdr3_nt: TGTGCCAGCAGCTTAGTGGGACAGGGGTTGTACTATGGCTACACCTTC
cdr3_aa: CASSLVGQGLYYGYTF
j_call: TRBJ1-2
d_call: TRBD1
clone_size: -
v_call: TRBV7-8

cdr3_nt: TGTGCTAGTGGTTCCGGGACAGGGTATGGCTACACCTTC
cdr3_aa: CASGSGTGYGYTF
j_call: TRBJ1-2
d_call: TRBD1
clone_size: -
v_call: TRBV12-5

cdr3_nt: TGTGCCAGCAGCTCGGGGACTAGCGGGACCTCCAGAGCCTACAATGAGCAGTTCTTC
cdr3_aa: CASSSGTSGTSRAYNEQFF
j_call: TRBJ2-1
d_call: TRBD2
clone_size: -
v_call: TRBV7-8

cdr3_nt: TGTGCCAGCTCAGCCCGGGACAGGGAGAAAAAACTGTTTTTT
cdr3_aa: CASSARDREKKLFF
j_call: TRBJ1-4
d_call: TRBD1
clone_size: -
v_call: TRBV18

cdr3_nt: TGTGCCAGCAGCGTAGGTTTGCAGGGGGCAGTCACCGGGGAGCTGTTTTTT
cdr3_aa: CASSVGLQGAVTGELFF
j_call: TRBJ2-2
d_call: TRBD1
clone_size: -
v_call: TRBV9

cdr3_nt: TGTGCCAGCAGCTCAACTTTGACTAGCACAGATACGCAGTATTTT
cdr3_aa: CASSSTLTSTDTQYF
j_call: TRBJ2-3
d_call: -
clone_size: -
v_call: TRBV7-9

cdr3_nt: TGTGCCAGCAGTCCGAGCGGAACTAGCACAGATACGCAGTATTTT
cdr3_aa: CASSPSGTSTDTQYF
j_call: TRBJ2-3
d_call: -
clone_size: -
v_call: TRBV28

cdr3_nt: TGTGCCAGTAGTATACAGGGGGCTATGTACTTC
cdr3_aa: CASSIQGAMYF
j_call: TRBJ2-7
d_call: TRBD1
clone_size: -
v_call: TRBV19

cdr3_nt: TGCGCCAGCAGTGAGCTGACTAGTGCCTCCTACAATGAGCAGTTCTTC
cdr3_aa: CASSELTSASYNEQFF
j_call: TRBJ2-1
d_call: -
clone_size: -
v_call: TRBV10-1

cdr3_nt: TGTGCCAGCAGTTTTACAGTTAACTATGGCTACACCTTC
cdr3_aa: CASSFTVNYGYTF
j_call: TRBJ1-2
d_call: -
clone_size: -
v_call: TRBV6-5

cdr3_nt: TGTGCCAGCAGCTTGGTCTCTAGCTCCTACAATGAGCAGTTCTTC
cdr3_aa: CASSLVSSSYNEQFF
j_call: TRBJ2-1
d_call: -
clone_size: -
v_call: TRBV7-3

cdr3_nt: TGCGCCAGCAGCCCGACCCGGGCGGGACCTGAAGCTTTCTTT
cdr3_aa: CASSPTRAGPEAFF
j_call: TRBJ1-1
d_call: -
clone_size: -
v_call: TRBV5-1

cdr3_nt: TGTGCCAGCAGCTTGTACTACGAGCAGTACTTC
cdr3_aa: CASSLYYEQYF
j_call: TRBJ2-7
d_call: -
clone_size: few
v_call: TRBV5-4

cdr3_nt: TGCGCCAGCATTGTGGAGACCCCCACGAACACCGGGGAGCTGTTTTTT
cdr3_aa: CASIVETPTNTGELFF
j_call: TRBJ2-2
d_call: -
clone_size: -
v_call: TRBV5-1

cdr3_nt: TGTGCCAGCTCACTACTCATTACGACAGGGAACACTGAAGCTTTCTTT
cdr3_aa: CASSLLITTGNTEAFF
j_call: TRBJ1-1
d_call: -
clone_size: once
v_call: TRBV18

cdr3_nt: TGTGCCAGCAGTGACGGGAGTAGCGCTTGGGAGACCCAGTACTTC
cdr3_aa: CASSDGSSAWETQYF
j_call: TRBJ2-5
d_call: -
clone_size: -
v_call: TRBV25-1

cdr3_nt: TGCAGCTTTGGGACAGGACTTCCTAATGAAAAACTGTTTTTT
cdr3_aa: CSFGTGLPNEKLFF
j_call: TRBJ1-4
d_call: TRBD1
clone_size: -
v_call: TRBV29-1

cdr3_nt: TGTGCCAGCAGTAAGGCGCGGAGAGATACGCAGTATTTT
cdr3_aa: CASSKARRDTQYF
j_call: TRBJ2-3
d_call: -
clone_size: -
v_call: TRBV6-5

cdr3_nt: TGTGCCAGCAGTCAGGACATCTACGAGCAGTACTTC
cdr3_aa: CASSQDIYEQYF
j_call: TRBJ2-7
d_call: -
clone_size: -
v_call: TRBV25-1